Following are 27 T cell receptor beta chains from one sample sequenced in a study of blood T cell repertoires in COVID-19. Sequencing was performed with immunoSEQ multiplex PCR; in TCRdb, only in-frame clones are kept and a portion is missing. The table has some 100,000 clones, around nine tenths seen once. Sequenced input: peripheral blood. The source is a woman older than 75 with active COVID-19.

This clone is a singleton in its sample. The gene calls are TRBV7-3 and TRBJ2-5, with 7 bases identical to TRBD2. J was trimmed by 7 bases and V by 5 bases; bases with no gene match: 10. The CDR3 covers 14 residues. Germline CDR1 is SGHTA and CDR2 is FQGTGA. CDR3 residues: CASSPLGGSGTQYF. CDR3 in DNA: TGTGCCAGCAGCCCCCTGGGAGGGTCGGGGACCCAGTACTTC.

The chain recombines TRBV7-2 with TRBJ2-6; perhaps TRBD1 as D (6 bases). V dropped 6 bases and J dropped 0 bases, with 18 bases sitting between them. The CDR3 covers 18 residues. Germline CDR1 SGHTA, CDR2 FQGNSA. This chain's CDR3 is CASRGPGTRRSGANVLTF. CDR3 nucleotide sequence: TGTGCCAGCAGGGGACCCGGGACACGACGCTCTGGGGCCAACGTCCTGACTTTC. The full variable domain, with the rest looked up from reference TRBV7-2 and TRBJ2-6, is GAGVSQSPSNKVTEKGKDVELRCDPISGHTALYWYRQSLGQGLEFLIYFQGNSAPDKSGLPSDRFSAERTGGSVSTLTIQRTQQEDSAVYLCASRGPGTRRSGANVLTFGAGSRLTVL.

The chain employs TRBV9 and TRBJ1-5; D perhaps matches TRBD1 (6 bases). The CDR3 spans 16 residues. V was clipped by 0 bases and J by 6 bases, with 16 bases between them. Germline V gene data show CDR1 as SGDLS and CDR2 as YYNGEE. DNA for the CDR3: TGTGCCAGCAGCGTAGATGGGACACCTGCTGGTCAGCCCCAGCATTTT. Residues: CASSVDGTPAGQPQHF.

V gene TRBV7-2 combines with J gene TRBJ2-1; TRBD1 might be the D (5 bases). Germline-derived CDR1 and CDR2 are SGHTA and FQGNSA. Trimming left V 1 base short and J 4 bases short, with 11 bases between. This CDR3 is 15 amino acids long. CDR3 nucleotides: TGTGCCAGCAGCTTAGACGGTCAGGGATACAATGAGCAGTTCTTC. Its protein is CASSLDGQGYNEQFF.

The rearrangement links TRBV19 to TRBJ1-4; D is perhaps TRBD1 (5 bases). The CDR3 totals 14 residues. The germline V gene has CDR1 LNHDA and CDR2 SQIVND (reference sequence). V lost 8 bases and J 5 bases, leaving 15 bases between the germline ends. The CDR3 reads CASAGGGPNEKLFF. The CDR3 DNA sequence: TGTGCCAGTGCCGGGGGGGGTCCAAATGAAAAACTGTTTTTT. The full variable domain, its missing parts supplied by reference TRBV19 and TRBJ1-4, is DGGITQSPKYLFRKEGQNVTLSCEQNLNHDAMYWYRQDPGQGLRLIYYSQIVNDFQKGDIAEGYSVSREKKESFPLTVTSAQKNPTAFYLCASAGGGPNEKLFFGSGTQLSVL.

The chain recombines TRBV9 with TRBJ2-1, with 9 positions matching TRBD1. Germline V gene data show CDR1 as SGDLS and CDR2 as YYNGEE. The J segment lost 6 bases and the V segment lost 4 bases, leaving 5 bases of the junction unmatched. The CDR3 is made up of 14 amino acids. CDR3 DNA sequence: TGTGCCAGCAGCCCGGGACAGGGTTCCAATGAGCAGTTCTTC. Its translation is CASSPGQGSNEQFF.

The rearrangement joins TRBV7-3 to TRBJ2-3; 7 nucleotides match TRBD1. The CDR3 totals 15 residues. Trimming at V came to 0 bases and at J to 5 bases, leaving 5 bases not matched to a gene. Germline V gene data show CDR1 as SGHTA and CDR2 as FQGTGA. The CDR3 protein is CASSLTGTGEDTQYF. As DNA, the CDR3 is TGTGCCAGCAGCTTAACGGGAACAGGGGAAGATACGCAGTATTTT.

Here the CDR3 DNA reads TGCAGCGTACAAAAAGGGGCAGGAAACTATGGCTACACCTTC. Encoded protein: CSVQKGAGNYGYTF. The rearrangement uses TRBV29-1 and TRBJ1-2; TRBD1 might be the D (5 bases). V shed 6 bases and J shed 2 bases, with 16 bases lying between them. This CDR3 spans 14 amino acids. The germline V gene has CDR1 SQVTM and CDR2 ANQGSEA.

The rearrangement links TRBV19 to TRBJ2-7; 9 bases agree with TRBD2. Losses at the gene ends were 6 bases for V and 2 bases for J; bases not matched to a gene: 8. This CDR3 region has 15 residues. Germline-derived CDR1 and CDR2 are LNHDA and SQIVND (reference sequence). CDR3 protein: CASRVSGSVAYEQYF. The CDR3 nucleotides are TGTGCCAGTAGGGTTAGCGGGAGTGTCGCCTACGAGCAGTACTTC.

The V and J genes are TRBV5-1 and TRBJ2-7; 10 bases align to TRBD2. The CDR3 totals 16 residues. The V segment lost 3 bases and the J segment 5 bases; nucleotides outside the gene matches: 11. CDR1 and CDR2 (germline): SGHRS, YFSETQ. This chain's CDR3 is CASSSASGSLVHEQYF. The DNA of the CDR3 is TGCGCCAGCAGCTCGGCTAGCGGGAGTCTGGTCCACGAGCAGTACTTC.

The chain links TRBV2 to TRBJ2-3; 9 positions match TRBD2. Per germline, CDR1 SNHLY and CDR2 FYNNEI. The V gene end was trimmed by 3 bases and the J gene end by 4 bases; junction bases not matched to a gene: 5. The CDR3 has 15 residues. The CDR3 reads CASSELLAGADTQYF. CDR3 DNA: TGTGCCAGCAGTGAGTTATTAGCGGGAGCAGATACGCAGTATTTT. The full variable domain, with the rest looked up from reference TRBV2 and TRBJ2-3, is EPEVTQTPSHQVTQMGQEVILRCVPISNHLYFYWYRQILGQKVEFLVSFYNNEISEKSEIFDDQFSVERPDGSNFTLKIRSTKLEDSAMYFCASSELLAGADTQYFGPGTRLTVL.

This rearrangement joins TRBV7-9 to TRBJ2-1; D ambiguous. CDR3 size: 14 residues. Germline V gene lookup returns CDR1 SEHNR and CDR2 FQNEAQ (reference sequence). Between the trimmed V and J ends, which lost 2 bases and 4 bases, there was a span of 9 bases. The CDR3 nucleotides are TGTGCCAGCAGCTTACAGGCCAATTACAATGAGCAGTTCTTC. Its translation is CASSLQANYNEQFF.

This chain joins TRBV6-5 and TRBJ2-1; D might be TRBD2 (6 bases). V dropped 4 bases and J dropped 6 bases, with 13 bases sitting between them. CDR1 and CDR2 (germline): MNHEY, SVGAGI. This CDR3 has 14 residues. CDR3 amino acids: CASSFLAYLNEQFF. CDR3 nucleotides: TGTGCCAGCAGTTTTCTAGCGTACCTCAATGAGCAGTTCTTC.

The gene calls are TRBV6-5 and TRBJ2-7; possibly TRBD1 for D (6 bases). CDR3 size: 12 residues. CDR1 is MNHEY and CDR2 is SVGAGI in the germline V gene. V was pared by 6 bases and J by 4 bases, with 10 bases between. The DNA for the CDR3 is TGTGCCAGCAGCAGGGACACGTACGAGCAGTACTTC. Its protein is CASSRDTYEQYF.

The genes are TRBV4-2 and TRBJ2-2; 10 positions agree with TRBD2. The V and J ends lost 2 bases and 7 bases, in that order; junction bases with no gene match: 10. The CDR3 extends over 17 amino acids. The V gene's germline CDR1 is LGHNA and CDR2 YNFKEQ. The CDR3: CASSQKASGSTIGELFF. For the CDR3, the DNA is TGTGCCAGCAGCCAAAAAGCTAGCGGGAGTACGATCGGGGAGCTGTTTTTT.

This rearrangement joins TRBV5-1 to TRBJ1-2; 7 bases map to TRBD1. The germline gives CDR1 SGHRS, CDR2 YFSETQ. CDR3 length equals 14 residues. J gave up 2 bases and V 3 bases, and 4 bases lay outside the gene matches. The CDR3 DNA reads TGCGCCAGCAGCTCTAAGACAGGGAACTATGGCTACACCTTC. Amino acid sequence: CASSSKTGNYGYTF.

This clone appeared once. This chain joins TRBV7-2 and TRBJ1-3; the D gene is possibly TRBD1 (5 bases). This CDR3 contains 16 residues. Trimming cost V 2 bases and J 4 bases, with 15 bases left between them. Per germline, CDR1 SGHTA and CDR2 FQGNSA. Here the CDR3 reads CASSLQEGLAGNTIYF. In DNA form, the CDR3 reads TGTGCCAGCAGCTTACAGGAGGGGCTCGCCGGAAACACCATATATTTT.

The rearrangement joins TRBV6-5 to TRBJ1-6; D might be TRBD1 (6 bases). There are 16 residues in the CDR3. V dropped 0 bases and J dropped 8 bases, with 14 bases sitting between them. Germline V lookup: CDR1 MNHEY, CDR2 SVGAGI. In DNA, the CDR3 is TGTGCCAGCAGTTACTCGATGGGCAGGGGAGATTCACCCCTCCACTTT. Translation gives CASSYSMGRGDSPLHF.

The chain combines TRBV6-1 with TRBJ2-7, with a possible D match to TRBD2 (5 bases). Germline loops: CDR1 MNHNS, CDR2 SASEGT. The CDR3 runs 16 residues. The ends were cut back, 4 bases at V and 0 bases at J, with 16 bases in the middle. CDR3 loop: CASSGGRTANSYEQYF. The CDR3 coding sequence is TGTGCCAGCAGTGGTGGACGGACTGCGAACTCCTACGAGCAGTACTTC.

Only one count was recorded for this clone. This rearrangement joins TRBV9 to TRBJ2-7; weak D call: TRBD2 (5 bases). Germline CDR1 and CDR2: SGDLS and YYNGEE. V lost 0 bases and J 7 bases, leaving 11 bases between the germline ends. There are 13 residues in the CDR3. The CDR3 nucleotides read TGTGCCAGCAGCGTAGGGCCCCCGGGGGAGCAGTACTTC. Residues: CASSVGPPGEQYF.

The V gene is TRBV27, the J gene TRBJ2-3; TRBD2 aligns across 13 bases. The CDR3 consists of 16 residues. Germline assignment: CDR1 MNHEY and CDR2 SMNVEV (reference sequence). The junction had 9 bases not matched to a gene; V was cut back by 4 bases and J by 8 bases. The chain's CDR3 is CASSWGTSGMKGTQYF. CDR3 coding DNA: TGTGCCAGCAGTTGGGGGACTAGCGGGATGAAAGGTACGCAGTATTTT.

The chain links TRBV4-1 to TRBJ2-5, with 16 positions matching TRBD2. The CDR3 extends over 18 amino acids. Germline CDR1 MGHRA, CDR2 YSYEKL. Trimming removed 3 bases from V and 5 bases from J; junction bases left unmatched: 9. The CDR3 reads CASSHPAGLAGGGETQYF. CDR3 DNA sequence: TGCGCCAGCAGCCATCCCGCGGGACTAGCGGGAGGGGGGGAGACCCAGTACTTC.

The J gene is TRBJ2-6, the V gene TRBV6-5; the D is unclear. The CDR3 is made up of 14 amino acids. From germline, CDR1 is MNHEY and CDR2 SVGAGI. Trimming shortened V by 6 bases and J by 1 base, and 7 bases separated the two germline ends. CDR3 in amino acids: CASSRLSGANVLTF. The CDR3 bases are TGTGCCAGCAGCCGTCTATCTGGGGCCAACGTCCTGACTTTC.

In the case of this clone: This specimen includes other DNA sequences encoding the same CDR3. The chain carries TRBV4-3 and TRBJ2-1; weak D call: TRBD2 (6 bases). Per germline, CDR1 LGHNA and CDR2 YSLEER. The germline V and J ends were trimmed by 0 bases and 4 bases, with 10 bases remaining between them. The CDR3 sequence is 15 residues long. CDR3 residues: CASSQDGGEYNEQFF. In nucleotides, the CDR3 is TGCGCCAGCAGCCAAGATGGCGGGGAATACAATGAGCAGTTCTTC.

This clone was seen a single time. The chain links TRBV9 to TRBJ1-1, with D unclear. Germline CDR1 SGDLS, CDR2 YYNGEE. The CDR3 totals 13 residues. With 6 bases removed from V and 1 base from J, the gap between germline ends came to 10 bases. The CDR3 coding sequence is TGTGCCAGCACCACAGACGGGAACACTGAAGCTTTCTTT. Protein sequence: CASTTDGNTEAFF.

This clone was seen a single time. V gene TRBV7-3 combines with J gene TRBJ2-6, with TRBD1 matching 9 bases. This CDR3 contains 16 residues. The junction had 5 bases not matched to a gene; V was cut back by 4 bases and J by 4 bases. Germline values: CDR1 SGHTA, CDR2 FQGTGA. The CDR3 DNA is TGTGCCAGCAGCTCTAACAGGGGGCTAGGGGCCAACGTCCTGACTTTC. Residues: CASSSNRGLGANVLTF.

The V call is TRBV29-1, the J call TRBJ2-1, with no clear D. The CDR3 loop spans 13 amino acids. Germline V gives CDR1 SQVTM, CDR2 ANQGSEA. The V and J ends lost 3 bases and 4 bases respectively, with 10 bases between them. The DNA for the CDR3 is TGCAGCGTTGAGGCTGTCCAATACAATGAGCAGTTCTTC. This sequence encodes CSVEAVQYNEQFF.